This entry lists 25 T cell receptor beta chains sequenced from one sample in a study of shared clonotypes between healthy human individuals. Some clones are missing from TCRdb's copy, which holds only in-frame ones; the method was immunoSEQ multiplex PCR. The repertoire holds about 1 million clones, with around 82% as singletons. Sequenced input: memory CD4+ T cells from PBMCs. Sample subset: CD45RA-negative fraction. The receptors here all came from a man aged 18 to 30 in good health. Some clones in this sample may be carry-over from other donors' samples.

This clone was seen repeatedly, ten times or more. The chain is built from TRBV27 and TRBJ1-1; TRBD1 agrees at 10 bases. The CDR3 is 16 residues long. The germline gives CDR1 MNHEY, CDR2 SMNVEV (reference sequence). V shed 4 bases and J 1 base; nucleotides not matched to a gene: 6. The CDR3 is CASSSLRDRGNTEAFF. CDR3 coding DNA: TGTGCCAGCAGTTCTCTCCGGGACAGGGGGAACACTGAAGCTTTCTTT.

This clone was detected only a few times. This rearrangement joins TRBV27 to TRBJ2-1; no firm D call. The V gene lost 6 bases and the J gene lost 9 bases, with 12 bases spanning the gap. The CDR3 is 12 amino acids. Germline assignment: CDR1 MNHEY and CDR2 SMNVEV (reference sequence). Here the CDR3 reads CASSSMHGEQFF. The CDR3, as DNA: TGTGCCAGCAGCTCCATGCACGGTGAGCAGTTCTTC.

This chain links TRBV7-8 with TRBJ1-2, with 7 positions matching TRBD1. CDR3 length: 15 amino acids. CDR1 SGHVS and CDR2 FQNEAQ come from the germline V gene. The ends lost 5 bases at V and 7 bases at J; junction bases unmatched: 13. In nucleotides, the CDR3 is TGTGCCAGCAGCCGCGTGAGAGGGGGCGATTCTGGCTACACCTTC. This sequence encodes CASSRVRGGDSGYTF.

This clone was recorded a few times. The chain combines TRBV30 with TRBJ1-1; no definite D call. Germline CDR1 and CDR2: GTSNPN and SVGIG (reference sequence). Trimming pared 1 base from V and 3 bases from J, leaving 9 bases between. This CDR3 is 13 amino acids long. In DNA form, the CDR3 reads TGTGCCTGGAGTGCAACTTGGGACACTGAAGCTTTCTTT. Translated, it gives CAWSATWDTEAFF.

The V gene is TRBV6-4, the J gene TRBJ2-3; the D gene is possibly TRBD2 (6 bases). The CDR3 spans 14 residues. Germline CDR1 reads MRHNA; CDR2 reads SNTAGT. The V gene lost 5 bases and the J gene lost 4 bases, with 13 bases spanning the gap. CDR3 amino acids: CASSWSAGSDTQYF. The CDR3 DNA sequence: TGTGCCAGCAGTTGGTCGGCGGGATCAGATACGCAGTATTTT.

The J gene is TRBJ2-5, the V gene TRBV7-9; 7 nucleotides align to TRBD1. Near its end, the DNA agrees better with TRBJ2-7, so the J call may be wrong. Germline-derived CDR1 and CDR2 are SEHNR and FQNEAQ (reference sequence). The CDR3 length is 14 residues. CDR3 nucleotides: TGTGCCAGCAGCTTAATGGGACAGTCCTACGAGCAGTACTTC. It specifies CASSLMGQSYEQYF.

This chain uses TRBV10-3 with TRBJ1-1; a weak D match, TRBD1 (6 bases). The CDR3 contains 13 residues. V was cut by 0 bases and J by 11 bases, with 13 bases left in between. The V gene's germline CDR1 is ENHRY and CDR2 SYGVKD. CDR3 DNA sequence: TGTGCCATCAGTGAGTCATGGGGGGCGGGGGCTTTCTTT. Residues: CAISESWGAGAFF.

The V and J genes are TRBV6-1 and TRBJ2-3, with 7 positions matching TRBD2. The CDR3 is 13 amino acids. CDR1 and CDR2 from the germline V gene are MNHNS and SASEGT. The ends lost 11 bases at V and 1 base at J; junction bases unmatched: 6. The CDR3 DNA is TGTGCCGCACTAGCGCCGGGCACAGATACGCAGTATTTT. It specifies CAALAPGTDTQYF.

This chain links TRBV15 with TRBJ2-7; 8 nucleotides agree with TRBD2. Germline V gene data show CDR1 as LNHNV and CDR2 as YYDKDF (reference sequence). J was trimmed by 6 bases and V by 1 base; bases with no gene match: 11. The CDR3 covers 16 residues. Here the CDR3 DNA reads TGTGCCACCAGCAGAGCATCTAGCGGGCCCGTCGTCGAGCAGTACTTC. Amino acids: CATSRASSGPVVEQYF.

A few counts support this clone. CDR3 nucleotide sequence: TGTGCCAGCAGTTTAAGGGGAGGTGATGTGCAGTTCTTC. Its protein is CASSLRGGDVQFF. The chain carries TRBV28 and TRBJ2-1, with D perhaps TRBD2 (6 bases). Trimming removed 2 bases from V and 12 bases from J, with 14 bases in between. The CDR3 runs to 13 residues. In germline, CDR1 is MDHEN, CDR2 SYDVKM.

V and J are TRBV11-2 and TRBJ1-1; D is unclear. CDR1 and CDR2 from the germline V gene are SGHAT and FQNNGV. This CDR3 spans 12 amino acids. V dropped 1 base and J dropped 7 bases, with 7 bases sitting between them. The CDR3 coding sequence is TGTGCCAGCAGCTTAGGCGGGGTTGAAGCTTTCTTT. Protein: CASSLGGVEAFF.

V gene TRBV5-6 combines with J gene TRBJ1-4; a weak D match, TRBD1 (6 bases). Trimming left V 0 bases short and J 5 bases short, with 8 bases between. The CDR3 totals 14 residues. Germline CDR1 SGHDT, CDR2 YYEEEE. CDR3 coding DNA: TGTGCCAGCAGCTTGGGCGGGGGCAATGAAAAACTGTTTTTT. Its protein product is CASSLGGGNEKLFF.

The chain joins TRBV29-1 to TRBJ2-7, with D maybe TRBD2 (6 bases). Trimming shortened V by 6 bases and J by 6 bases, and 15 bases separated the two germline ends. Germline V CDR1 and CDR2: SQVTM, ANQGSEA. This CDR3 has 12 amino acids. CDR3 DNA sequence: TGCAGCGTAGTCCCCACAGCGGGCGAGCAGTACTTC. Its translation is CSVVPTAGEQYF.

This sequence joins TRBV5-1 and TRBJ1-1, with a tentative D call TRBD1 (5 bases). Germline CDR1 is SGHRS and CDR2 is YFSETQ. With 0 bases removed from V and 0 bases from J, the gap between germline ends came to 9 bases. The CDR3 extends over 15 amino acids. CDR3 in DNA: TGCGCCAGCAGCTTGGTTTCAGGGTTGAACACTGAAGCTTTCTTT. Amino acid sequence: CASSLVSGLNTEAFF.

This clone has just one count. DNA of the CDR3: TGTGCCATCAGGGACAGTTCTTCACCCCTCCACTTT. This codes for CAIRDSSSPLHF. The genes are TRBV10-3 and TRBJ1-6; D may be TRBD1 (6 bases). The CDR3 consists of 12 residues. V was shortened by 6 bases and J by 9 bases, with 9 bases between the two germline ends. From germline, CDR1 is ENHRY and CDR2 SYGVKD.

The J gene is TRBJ2-7, the V gene TRBV5-1; perhaps TRBD2 as D (6 bases). V gave up 0 bases and J gave up 6 bases, with 16 bases separating them. The CDR3 spans 15 residues. Germline V gives CDR1 SGHRS, CDR2 YFSETQ. The CDR3 coding sequence is TGCGCCAGCAGCTTGGTCGGGGGAGGTTTGGGCGAGCAGTACTTC. This gives the protein CASSLVGGGLGEQYF.

The J gene is TRBJ2-1, the V gene TRBV6-5; 8 nucleotides align to TRBD2. Germline lookup yields CDR1 MNHEY and CDR2 SVGAGI. The V gene end was trimmed by 4 bases and the J gene end by 8 bases; junction bases not matched to a gene: 13. The length of the CDR3 is 16 residues. CDR3 protein: CASSLYGTSIPYEQFF. DNA of the CDR3: TGTGCCAGCAGTTTATACGGGACTAGTATCCCCTATGAGCAGTTCTTC.

This chain links TRBV5-1 with TRBJ2-7; D is unresolved. The CDR3 extends over 15 amino acids. V lost 4 bases and J 2 bases, leaving 16 bases between the germline ends. The germline V gene encodes CDR1 SGHRS and CDR2 YFSETQ. The DNA for the CDR3 is TGCGCCAGCAGCCTCCTGCCCAGAGGCCCCTACGAGCAGTACTTC. It encodes CASSLLPRGPYEQYF.

CDR3 protein: CATSRELGGGPTGELFF. The CDR3 bases are TGTGCCACCAGCAGAGAACTGGGGGGAGGGCCGACCGGGGAGCTGTTTTTT. This sequence joins TRBV15 and TRBJ2-2, with 7 bases identical to TRBD2. The germline CDR1 and CDR2 sequences are LNHNV and YYDKDF (reference sequence). V lost 0 bases and J lost 5; bases outside the gene matches: 9. This CDR3 region has 17 residues.

V usage is TRBV30 and J usage is TRBJ1-6; 8 nucleotides match TRBD1. This CDR3 has 15 amino acids. Trimming cost V 3 bases and J 7 bases; bases outside gene matches: 8. Germline V gene sequence: CDR1 GTSNPN, CDR2 SVGIG (reference sequence). CDR3 residues: CAWSSDRVLNSPLHF. In DNA, the CDR3 is TGTGCCTGGAGCTCGGACAGGGTCCTAAATTCACCCCTCCACTTT.

The chain uses TRBV2 and TRBJ2-3, with D possibly TRBD1 on 6 matching bases. Germline values: CDR1 SNHLY, CDR2 FYNNEI. CDR3 size: 14 residues. Deletions cut 7 bases from V and 6 bases from J, with 17 bases between. The CDR3 sequence: CASKQGYIGDTQYF. CDR3 sequence (DNA): TGTGCCAGCAAACAGGGCTACATAGGGGATACGCAGTATTTT.

The chain has TRBV30 and TRBJ1-1; no reliable D call. V was clipped by 2 bases and J by 4 bases, with 14 bases between them. This CDR3 has 14 amino acids. CDR1 is GTSNPN and CDR2 is SVGIG in the germline V gene (reference sequence). This CDR3 is CAWSTWSGGTEAFF. The CDR3, as DNA: TGTGCCTGGAGTACTTGGTCGGGAGGCACTGAAGCTTTCTTT.

Worth noting for this clone: A far larger clone lies a single base away; this is likely a read error. The same CDR3 arises from other DNA sequences in this sample as well. The genes are TRBV2 and TRBJ2-7; 10 bases fit TRBD1. CDR1 SNHLY and CDR2 FYNNEI come from the germline V gene. This CDR3 region has 13 residues. Trimming cost V 4 bases and J 6 bases; bases outside gene matches: 3. CDR3 sequence (DNA): TGTGCCAGCAGTGGGGACAGGGGACGCGAGCAGTACTTC. Protein product: CASSGDRGREQYF.

This clone was seen more than once but under ten times. The sample has other DNA sequences that encode this CDR3 too. This chain links TRBV6-5 with TRBJ1-1; D unclear. The germline CDR1 and CDR2 sequences are MNHEY and SVGAGI. The ends were cut back, 6 bases at V and 3 bases at J, with 11 bases in the middle. This CDR3 has 13 amino acids. The CDR3 region is CASSPPGYTEAFF. For the CDR3, the DNA is TGTGCCAGCAGCCCCCCAGGATACACTGAAGCTTTCTTT.

To note about this clone: One base away lies a much larger clone, so this may be a sequencing read error. The genes are TRBV27 and TRBJ2-7; D gene unclear. Per germline, CDR1 MNHEY and CDR2 SMNVEV (reference sequence). V was pared by 6 bases and J by 3 bases, with 6 bases between. This CDR3 has 11 amino acids. The CDR3 is CASRDRYEQYF. DNA for the CDR3: TGTGCCAGCAGGGACCGCTACGAGCAGTACTTC.